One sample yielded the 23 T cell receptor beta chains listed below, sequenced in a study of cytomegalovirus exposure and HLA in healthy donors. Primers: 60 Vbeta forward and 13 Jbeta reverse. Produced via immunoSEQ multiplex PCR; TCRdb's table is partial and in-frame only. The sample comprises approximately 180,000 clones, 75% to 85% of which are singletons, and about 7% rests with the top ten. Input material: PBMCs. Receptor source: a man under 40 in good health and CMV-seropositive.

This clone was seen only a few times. In nucleotides, the CDR3 is TGTGCCAGCAGCCGACAGGGCGGGGAGACCCAGTACTTC. Encoded protein: CASSRQGGETQYF. The rearrangement joins TRBV7-9 to TRBJ2-5; 7 positions agree with TRBD1. V dropped 5 bases and J dropped 5; count of bases not matched to a gene: 5. Germline V gives CDR1 SEHNR, CDR2 FQNEAQ (reference sequence). CDR3 length equals 13 residues.

CDR3 sequence (DNA): TGTGCCAGCAGCGAAGGGGGGGGAGCCTCCTACGAGCAGTACTTC. This translates into CASSEGGGASYEQYF. The rearrangement uses TRBV9 and TRBJ2-7, with TRBD2 as a possible D gene (7 bases). CDR3 size: 15 residues. The ends were cut back, 3 bases at V and 0 bases at J, with 13 bases in the middle. CDR1 and CDR2 (germline): SGDLS, YYNGEE.

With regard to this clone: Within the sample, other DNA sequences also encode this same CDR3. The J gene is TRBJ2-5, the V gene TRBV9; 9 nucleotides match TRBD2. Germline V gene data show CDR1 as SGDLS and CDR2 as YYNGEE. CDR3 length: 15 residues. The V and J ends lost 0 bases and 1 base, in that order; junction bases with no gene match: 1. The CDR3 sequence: CASSVGTSAQETQYF. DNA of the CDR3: TGTGCCAGCAGCGTAGGGACTAGCGCCCAAGAGACCCAGTACTTC. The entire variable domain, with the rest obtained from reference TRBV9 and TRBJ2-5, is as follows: DSGVTQTPKHLITATGQRVTLRCSPRSGDLSVYWYQQSLDQGLQFLIQYYNGEERAKGNILERFSAQQFPDLHSELNLSSLELGDSALYFCASSVGTSAQETQYFGPGTRLLVL.

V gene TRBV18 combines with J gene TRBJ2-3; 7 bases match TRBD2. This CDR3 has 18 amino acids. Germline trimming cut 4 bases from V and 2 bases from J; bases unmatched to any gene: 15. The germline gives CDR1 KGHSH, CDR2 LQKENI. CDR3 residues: CASSLVVALARNTDTQYF. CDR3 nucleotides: TGTGCCAGCTCACTAGTAGTGGCACTAGCGCGGAACACAGATACGCAGTATTTT.

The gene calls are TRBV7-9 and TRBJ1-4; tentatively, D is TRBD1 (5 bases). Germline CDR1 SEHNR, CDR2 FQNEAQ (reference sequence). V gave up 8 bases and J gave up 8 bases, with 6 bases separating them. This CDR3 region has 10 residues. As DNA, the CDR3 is TGTGCCAGCGGGGGGGAAAAACTGTTTTTT. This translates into CASGGEKLFF.

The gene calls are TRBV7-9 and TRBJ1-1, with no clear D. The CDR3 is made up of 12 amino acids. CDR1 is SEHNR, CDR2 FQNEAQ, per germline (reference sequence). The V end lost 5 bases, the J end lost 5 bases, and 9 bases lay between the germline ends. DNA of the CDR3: TGTGCCAGCAGCCCAGGTCGGACTGAAGCTTTCTTT. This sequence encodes CASSPGRTEAFF.

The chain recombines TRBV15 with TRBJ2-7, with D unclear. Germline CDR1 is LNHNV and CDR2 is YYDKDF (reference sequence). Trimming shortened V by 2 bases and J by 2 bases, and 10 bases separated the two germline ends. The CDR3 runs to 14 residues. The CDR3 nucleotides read TGTGCCACCAGCAGACCTGAGCCCCCCTACGAGCAGTACTTC. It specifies CATSRPEPPYEQYF.

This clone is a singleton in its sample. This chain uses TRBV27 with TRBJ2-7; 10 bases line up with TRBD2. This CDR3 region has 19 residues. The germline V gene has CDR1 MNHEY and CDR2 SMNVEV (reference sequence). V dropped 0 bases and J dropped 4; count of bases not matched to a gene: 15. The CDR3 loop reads CASSLSRVGVAGGVYEQYF. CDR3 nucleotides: TGTGCCAGCAGTTTATCGCGCGTGGGAGTAGCGGGGGGTGTATACGAGCAGTACTTC.

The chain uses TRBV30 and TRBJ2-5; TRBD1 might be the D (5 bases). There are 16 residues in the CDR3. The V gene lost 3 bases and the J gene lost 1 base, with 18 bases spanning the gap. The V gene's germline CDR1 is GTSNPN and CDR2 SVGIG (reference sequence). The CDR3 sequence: CAWSLPPPQVQETQYF. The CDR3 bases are TGTGCCTGGAGCCTACCCCCCCCACAGGTCCAAGAGACCCAGTACTTC.

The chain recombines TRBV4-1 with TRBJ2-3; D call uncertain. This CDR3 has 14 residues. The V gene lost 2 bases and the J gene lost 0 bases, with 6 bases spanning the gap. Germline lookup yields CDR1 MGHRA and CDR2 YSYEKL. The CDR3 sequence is CASSQLGSTDTQYF. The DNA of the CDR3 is TGCGCCAGCAGCCAACTAGGAAGCACAGATACGCAGTATTTT.

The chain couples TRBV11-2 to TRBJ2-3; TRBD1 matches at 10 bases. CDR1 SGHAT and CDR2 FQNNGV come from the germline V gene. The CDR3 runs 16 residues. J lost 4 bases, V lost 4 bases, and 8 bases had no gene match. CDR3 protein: CASSSLTGGGADTQYF. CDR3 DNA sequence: TGTGCCAGCAGCTCTTTGACAGGGGGCGGTGCAGATACGCAGTATTTT.

CDR3 amino acids: CASSGHRNTGELFF. The CDR3 nucleotides read TGCGCCAGCAGTGGGCACAGGAACACCGGGGAGCTGTTTTTT. This chain uses TRBV10-1 with TRBJ2-2; no clear D gene. Germline CDR1 reads WNHNN; CDR2 reads SYGVQD (reference sequence). CDR3 length: 14 residues. V shed 4 bases and J shed 1 base, with 7 bases lying between them.

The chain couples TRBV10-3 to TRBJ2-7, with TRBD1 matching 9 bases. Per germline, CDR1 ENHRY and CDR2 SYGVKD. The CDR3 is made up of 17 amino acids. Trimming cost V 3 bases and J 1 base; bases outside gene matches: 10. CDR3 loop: CAISDPDGQGPSYEQYF. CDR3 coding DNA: TGTGCCATCAGTGACCCAGATGGACAGGGGCCTTCCTACGAGCAGTACTTC.

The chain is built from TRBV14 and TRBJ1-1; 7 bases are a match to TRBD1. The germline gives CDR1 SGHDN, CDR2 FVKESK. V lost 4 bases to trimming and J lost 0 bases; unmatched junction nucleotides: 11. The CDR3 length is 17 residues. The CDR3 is CASSRKTGSFMNTEAFF. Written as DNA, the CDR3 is TGTGCCAGCAGCCGGAAGACAGGGTCCTTTATGAACACTGAAGCTTTCTTT.

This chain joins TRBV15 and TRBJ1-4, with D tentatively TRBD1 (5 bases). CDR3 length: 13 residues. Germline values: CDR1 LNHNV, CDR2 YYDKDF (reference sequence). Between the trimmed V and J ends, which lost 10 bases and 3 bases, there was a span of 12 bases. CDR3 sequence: CAIQGPANEKLFF. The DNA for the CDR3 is TGTGCCATCCAGGGCCCGGCTAATGAAAAACTGTTTTTT.

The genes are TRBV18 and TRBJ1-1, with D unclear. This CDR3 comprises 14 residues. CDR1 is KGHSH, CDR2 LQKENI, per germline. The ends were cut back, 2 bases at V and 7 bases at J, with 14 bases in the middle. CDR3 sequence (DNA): TGTGCCAGCTCACCATCCCCCAAGTCGGGTGAAGCTTTCTTT. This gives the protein CASSPSPKSGEAFF.

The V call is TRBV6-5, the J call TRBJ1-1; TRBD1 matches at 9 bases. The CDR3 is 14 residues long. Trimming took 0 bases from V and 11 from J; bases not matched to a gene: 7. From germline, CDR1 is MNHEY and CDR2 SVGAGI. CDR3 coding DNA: TGTGCCAGCAGTTACTCCCGGGACAGGGTGAGCGCTTTCTTT. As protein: CASSYSRDRVSAFF.

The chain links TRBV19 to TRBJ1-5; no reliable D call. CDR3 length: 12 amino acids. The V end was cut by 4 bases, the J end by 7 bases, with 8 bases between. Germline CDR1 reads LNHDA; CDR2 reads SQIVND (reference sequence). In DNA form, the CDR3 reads TGTGCCAGTAGTAAGCCGGGGCAGCCCCAGCATTTT. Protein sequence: CASSKPGQPQHF.

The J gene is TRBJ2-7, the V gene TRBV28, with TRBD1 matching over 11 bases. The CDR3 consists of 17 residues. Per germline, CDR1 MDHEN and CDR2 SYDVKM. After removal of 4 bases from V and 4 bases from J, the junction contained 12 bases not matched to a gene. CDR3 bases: TGTGCCAGCAGTTCCTCGGCGGGACAGGGGGGCCGGTACGAGCAGTACTTC. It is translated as CASSSSAGQGGRYEQYF.

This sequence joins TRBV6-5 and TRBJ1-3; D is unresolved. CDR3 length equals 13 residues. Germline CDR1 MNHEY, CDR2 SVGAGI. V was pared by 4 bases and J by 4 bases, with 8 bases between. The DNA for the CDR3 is TGTGCCAGCAGTTCGCCGGGAGGAAACACCATATATTTT. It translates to CASSSPGGNTIYF.

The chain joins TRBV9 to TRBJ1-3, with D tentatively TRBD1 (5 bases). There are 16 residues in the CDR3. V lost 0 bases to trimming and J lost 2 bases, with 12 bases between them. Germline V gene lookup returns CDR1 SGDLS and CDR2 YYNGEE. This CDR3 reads CASSVGQGETGNTIYF. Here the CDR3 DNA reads TGTGCCAGCAGCGTAGGTCAGGGTGAAACTGGAAACACCATATATTTT. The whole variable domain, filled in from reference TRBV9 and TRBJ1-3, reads DSGVTQTPKHLITATGQRVTLRCSPRSGDLSVYWYQQSLDQGLQFLIQYYNGEERAKGNILERFSAQQFPDLHSELNLSSLELGDSALYFCASSVGQGETGNTIYFGEGSWLTVV.

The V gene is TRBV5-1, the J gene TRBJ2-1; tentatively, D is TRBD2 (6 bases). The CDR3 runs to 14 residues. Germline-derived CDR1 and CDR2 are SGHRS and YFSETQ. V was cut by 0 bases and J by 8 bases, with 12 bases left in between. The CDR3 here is CASSLVRGADEQFF. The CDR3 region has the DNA TGCGCCAGCAGCTTGGTTCGCGGGGCGGATGAGCAGTTCTTC.

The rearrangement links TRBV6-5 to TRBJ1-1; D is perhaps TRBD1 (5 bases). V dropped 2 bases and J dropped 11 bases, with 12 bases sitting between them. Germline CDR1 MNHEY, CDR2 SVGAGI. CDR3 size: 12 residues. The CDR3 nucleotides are TGTGCCAGCAGTTACATCGGGGGTAGGGCTTTCTTT. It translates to CASSYIGGRAFF.